The next 18 T cell receptor beta chains were all read from a single sample in a study of cytomegalovirus exposure and HLA in healthy donors. Primers: 60 Vbeta forward and 13 Jbeta reverse. The table came from immunoSEQ multiplex PCR; TCRdb's copy has only in-frame clones and leaves some out. Among some 120,000 clones listed, roughly 73% were seen once. The sample consisted of PBMCs. The receptor source for this set is a man aged 55 to 70 in good health and CMV-seropositive.

The chain employs TRBV10-3 and TRBJ1-6; D is possibly TRBD1 (6 bases). V lost 0 bases, J lost 10 bases, and 13 bases lay in between. The CDR3 has 15 residues. CDR1 is ENHRY, CDR2 SYGVKD, per germline. In DNA form, the CDR3 reads TGTGCCATCAGTGAGTCGTCACAGGGTTGGTCACCCCTCCACTTT. Translation gives CAISESSQGWSPLHF.

The chain is built from TRBV27 and TRBJ2-3, with TRBD2 identical over 13 bases. After removal of 6 bases from V and 0 bases from J, the junction contained 12 bases not matched to a gene. Germline V lookup: CDR1 MNHEY, CDR2 SMNVEV (reference sequence). The CDR3 totals 19 residues. The CDR3, as DNA: TGTGCCAGCAGCGCGATGACTAGCGGGGGGTATACTAGCACAGATACGCAGTATTTT. Its protein is CASSAMTSGGYTSTDTQYF.

This clone was detected only once. V usage is TRBV7-3 and J usage is TRBJ1-1, with TRBD1 matching over 7 bases. Losses at the gene ends were 4 bases for V and 1 base for J; bases not matched to a gene: 6. The V gene's germline CDR1 is SGHTA and CDR2 FQGTGA. CDR3 length: 15 amino acids. CDR3 sequence: CASSSTGRSNTEAFF. DNA for the CDR3: TGTGCCAGCAGCTCGACAGGGAGATCGAACACTGAAGCTTTCTTT.

The V and J genes are TRBV5-4 and TRBJ1-1; no definite D call. This CDR3 spans 14 amino acids. Trimming removed 0 bases at V and 1 base at J, with 7 bases between. CDR1 is SGHNT and CDR2 is YYREEE in the germline V gene (reference sequence). CDR3 bases: TGTGCCAGCAGCTTGGCCTTGGCGAACACTGAAGCTTTCTTT. This translates into CASSLALANTEAFF.

The J gene is TRBJ2-1, the V gene TRBV6-1; D not resolved. Germline lookup yields CDR1 MNHNS and CDR2 SASEGT. This CDR3 spans 15 amino acids. The V end was cut by 6 bases, the J end by 1 base, with 13 bases between. CDR3 sequence (DNA): TGTGCCAGCAGGACGGCGGATCCATCCTACAATGAGCAGTTCTTC. This gives the protein CASRTADPSYNEQFF.

As DNA, the CDR3 is TGTGCCTGGAAGGGGACAGGGGGCCTTGCCGGGGAGCTGTTTTTT. This sequence encodes CAWKGTGGLAGELFF. The genes are TRBV30 and TRBJ2-2; 12 bases agree with TRBD1. Germline-derived CDR1 and CDR2 are GTSNPN and SVGIG (reference sequence). The ends lost 4 bases at V and 6 bases at J; junction bases unmatched: 6. The CDR3 spans 15 residues. Filled out from reference TRBV30 and TRBJ2-2, the complete variable domain reads SQTIHQWPATLVQPVGSPLSLECTVEGTSNPNLYWYRQAAGRGLQLLFYSVGIGQISSEVPQNLSASRPQDRQFILSSKKLLLSDSGFYLCAWKGTGGLAGELFFGEGSRLTVL.

A few counts support this clone. The J gene is TRBJ1-1, the V gene TRBV6-5; D is possibly TRBD1 (5 bases). V lost 2 bases, J lost 4 bases, and 14 bases lay in between. This CDR3 region has 15 residues. The germline V gene encodes CDR1 MNHEY and CDR2 SVGAGI. The CDR3 nucleotides are TGTGCCAGCAGTTACCAGGGCCCGGGGGTCACTGAAGCTTTCTTT. Its protein is CASSYQGPGVTEAFF.

V gene TRBV28 combines with J gene TRBJ2-1, with TRBD1 as a possible D gene (6 bases). This CDR3 has 14 residues. CDR1 and CDR2 from the germline V gene are MDHEN and SYDVKM. Trimming stripped 4 bases from V and 3 bases from J, with 10 bases between. The CDR3 protein is CASSYGTNYNEQFF. In nucleotides, the CDR3 is TGTGCCAGCAGTTACGGGACAAACTACAATGAGCAGTTCTTC. Filled out from reference TRBV28 and TRBJ2-1, the complete variable domain reads DVKVTQSSRYLVKRTGEKVFLECVQDMDHENMFWYRQDPGLGLRLIYFSYDVKMKEKGDIPEGYSVSREKKERFSLILESASTNQTSMYLCASSYGTNYNEQFFGPGTRLTVL.

The V call is TRBV11-1, the J call TRBJ1-2, with 9 bases fitting TRBD1. This CDR3 has 16 amino acids. CDR1 is SGHAT and CDR2 is FQDESV in the germline V gene (reference sequence). J lost 6 bases, V lost 4 bases, and 12 bases had no gene match. The CDR3 loop is CASSSLDRGMRNGYTF. CDR3 nucleotides: TGTGCCAGCAGCTCCCTTGACAGGGGGATGCGGAATGGCTACACCTTC.

Ten or more counts support this clone. The chain is built from TRBV2 and TRBJ1-4, with 8 bases fitting TRBD1. V gave up 8 bases and J gave up 8 bases; unmatched junction bases: 7. The CDR3 has 13 residues. Germline V lookup: CDR1 SNHLY, CDR2 FYNNEI. In DNA form, the CDR3 reads TGTGCCAGCCTCAGGGGGCTTCGGGAAAAACTGTTTTTT. It encodes CASLRGLREKLFF.

The gene calls are TRBV5-1 and TRBJ1-2; tentative D call: TRBD1 (6 bases). The CDR3 runs 15 residues. Trimming took 4 bases from V and 3 from J, leaving 16 bases between them. CDR1 and CDR2 from the germline V gene are SGHRS and YFSETQ. The DNA of the CDR3 is TGCGCCAGCAGCGGCCGTGGCAGGGGCGACTATGGCTACACCTTC. It yields the protein CASSGRGRGDYGYTF.

The genes are TRBV2 and TRBJ1-2; D is ambiguous. Germline V gene sequence: CDR1 SNHLY, CDR2 FYNNEI. The V end was cut by 1 base, the J end by 0 bases, with 9 bases between. This CDR3 has 15 amino acids. DNA for the CDR3: TGTGCCAGCAGTGAAGATAGTCTTTCTAACTATGGCTACACCTTC. Translation gives CASSEDSLSNYGYTF.

This clone was seen many times. This CDR3 is also generated by other DNA sequences in the sample. The CDR3 sequence: CASSELAGGPDTQYF. As DNA, the CDR3 is TGTGCCAGCAGTGAACTAGCGGGGGGCCCAGATACGCAGTATTTT. The gene calls are TRBV6-1 and TRBJ2-3, with TRBD2 identical over 11 bases. The germline V gene has CDR1 MNHNS and CDR2 SASEGT. CDR3 size: 15 residues. V trimming: 2 bases; J trimming: 4 bases; junction bases outside the gene matches: 2.

The rearrangement joins TRBV28 to TRBJ1-1; D possibly corresponds to TRBD1 (6 bases). CDR3 length equals 14 residues. In germline, CDR1 is MDHEN, CDR2 SYDVKM. Trimming left V 5 bases short and J 0 bases short, with 10 bases between. The CDR3 sequence is CASSARGMNTEAFF. The CDR3 coding sequence is TGTGCCAGCAGTGCCAGGGGCATGAACACTGAAGCTTTCTTT.

The chain employs TRBV2 and TRBJ1-5, with D possibly being TRBD1 (5 bases). Trimming left V 6 bases short and J 1 base short, with 13 bases between. This CDR3 spans 15 amino acids. Germline assignment: CDR1 SNHLY and CDR2 FYNNEI. CDR3 in amino acids: CASSGDGGSNQPQHF. Written as DNA, the CDR3 is TGTGCCAGCAGCGGCGATGGGGGGAGCAATCAGCCCCAGCATTTT.

The rearrangement uses TRBV5-1 and TRBJ2-2; 7 bases are a match to TRBD1. V shed 3 bases, J shed 3 bases, and the junction held 14 bases outside the gene matches. Germline V CDR1 and CDR2: SGHRS, YFSETQ. The CDR3 length is 18 residues. Here the CDR3 reads CASSSSLTGATDTGELFF. In DNA form, the CDR3 reads TGCGCCAGCAGCTCCTCACTAACAGGGGCGACGGACACCGGGGAGCTGTTTTTT.

The chain is built from TRBV28 and TRBJ2-7; 9 bases fit TRBD1. Per germline, CDR1 MDHEN and CDR2 SYDVKM. Germline trimming cut 6 bases from V and 4 bases from J; bases unmatched to any gene: 4. CDR3 size: 13 residues. The CDR3 loop is CASSGTGPYEQYF. DNA for the CDR3: TGTGCCAGCAGCGGGACAGGGCCTTACGAGCAGTACTTC.

Remarks on this clone: Likely a read error: the CDR3 ends without its conserved phenylalanine or tryptophan. This chain joins TRBV5-1 and TRBJ1-2; D not certain. V was clipped by 2 bases and J by 2 bases, with 7 bases between them. Germline V gene sequence: CDR1 SGHRS, CDR2 YFSETQ. CDR3 length equals 13 residues. The CDR3 is CASSLLPNYGYTL. CDR3 in DNA: TGCGCCAGCAGCTTACTACCGAACTATGGCTACACCCTC.